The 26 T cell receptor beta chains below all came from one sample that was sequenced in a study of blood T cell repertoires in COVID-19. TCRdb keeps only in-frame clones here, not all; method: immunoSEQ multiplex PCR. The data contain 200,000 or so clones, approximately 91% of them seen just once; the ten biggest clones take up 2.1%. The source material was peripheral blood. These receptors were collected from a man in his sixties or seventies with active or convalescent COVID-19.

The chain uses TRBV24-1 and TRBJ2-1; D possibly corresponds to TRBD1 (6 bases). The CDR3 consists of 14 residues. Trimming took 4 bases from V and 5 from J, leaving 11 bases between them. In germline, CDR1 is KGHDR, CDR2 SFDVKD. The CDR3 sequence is CATSDPTGHNEQFF. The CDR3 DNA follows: TGTGCCACCAGTGACCCAACAGGGCACAATGAGCAGTTCTTC.

In DNA, the CDR3 is TGTGCCAGCAGCCGCGGGGTAGAGCAGTTCTTC. As protein: CASSRGVEQFF. The V gene is TRBV9, the J gene TRBJ2-1; possible D gene TRBD2, 6 bases. Trimming removed 4 bases at V and 10 bases at J, with 9 bases between. The CDR3 contains 11 residues. The germline V gene has CDR1 SGDLS and CDR2 YYNGEE. Filled out from reference TRBV9 and TRBJ2-1, the complete variable domain reads DSGVTQTPKHLITATGQRVTLRCSPRSGDLSVYWYQQSLDQGLQFLIQYYNGEERAKGNILERFSAQQFPDLHSELNLSSLELGDSALYFCASSRGVEQFFGPGTRLTVL.

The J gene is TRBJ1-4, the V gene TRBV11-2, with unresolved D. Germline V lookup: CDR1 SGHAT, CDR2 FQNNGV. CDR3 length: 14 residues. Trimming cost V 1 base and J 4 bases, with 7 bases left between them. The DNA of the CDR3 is TGTGCCAGCAGCTTAGTCCCCTTTAATGAAAAACTGTTTTTT. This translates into CASSLVPFNEKLFF.

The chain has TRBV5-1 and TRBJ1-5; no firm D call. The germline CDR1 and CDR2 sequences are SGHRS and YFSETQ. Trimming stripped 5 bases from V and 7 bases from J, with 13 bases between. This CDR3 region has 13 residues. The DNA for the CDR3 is TGCGCCAGCAGTCCCGGCCCGGGGCAGCCCCAGCATTTT. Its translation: CASSPGPGQPQHF.

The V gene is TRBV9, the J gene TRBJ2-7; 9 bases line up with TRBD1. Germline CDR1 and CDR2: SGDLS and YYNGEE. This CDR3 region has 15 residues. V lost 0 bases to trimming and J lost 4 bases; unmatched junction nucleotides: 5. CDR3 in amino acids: CASSVAPGTGYEQYF. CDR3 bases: TGTGCCAGCAGCGTAGCTCCCGGGACAGGGTACGAGCAGTACTTC.

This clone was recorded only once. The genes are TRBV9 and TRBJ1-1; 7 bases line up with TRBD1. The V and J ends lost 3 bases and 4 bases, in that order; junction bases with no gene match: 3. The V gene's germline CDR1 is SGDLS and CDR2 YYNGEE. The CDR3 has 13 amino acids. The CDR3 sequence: CASSGGGITEAFF. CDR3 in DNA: TGTGCCAGCAGCGGAGGGGGCATCACTGAAGCTTTCTTT.

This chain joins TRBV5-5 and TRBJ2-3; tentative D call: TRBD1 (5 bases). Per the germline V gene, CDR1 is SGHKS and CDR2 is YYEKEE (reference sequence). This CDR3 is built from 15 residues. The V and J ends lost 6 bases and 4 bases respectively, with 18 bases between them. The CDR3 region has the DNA TGTGCCAGCACCCCCCCAGGGCCACAATCAGATACGCAGTATTTT. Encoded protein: CASTPPGPQSDTQYF.

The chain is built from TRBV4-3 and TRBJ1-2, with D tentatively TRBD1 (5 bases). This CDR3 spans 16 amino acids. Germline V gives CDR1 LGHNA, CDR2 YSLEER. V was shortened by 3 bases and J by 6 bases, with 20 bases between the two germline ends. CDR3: CASSHSSGREGNGYTF. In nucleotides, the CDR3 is TGCGCCAGCAGCCATTCATCGGGCAGGGAAGGAAATGGCTACACCTTC.

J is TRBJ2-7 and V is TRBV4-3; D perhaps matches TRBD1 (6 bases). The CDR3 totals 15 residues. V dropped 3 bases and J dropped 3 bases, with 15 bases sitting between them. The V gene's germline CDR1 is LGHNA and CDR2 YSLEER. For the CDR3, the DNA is TGCGCCAGCAGCCAGTCCCGGGACACCTTCTACGAGCAGTACTTC. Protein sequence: CASSQSRDTFYEQYF.

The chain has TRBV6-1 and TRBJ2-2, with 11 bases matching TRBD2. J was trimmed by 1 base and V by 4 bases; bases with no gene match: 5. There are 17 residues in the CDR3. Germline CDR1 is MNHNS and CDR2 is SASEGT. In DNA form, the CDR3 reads TGTGCCAGCAGTGGCTTAACTAGCGGGGGGAACACCGGGGAGCTGTTTTTT. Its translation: CASSGLTSGGNTGELFF.

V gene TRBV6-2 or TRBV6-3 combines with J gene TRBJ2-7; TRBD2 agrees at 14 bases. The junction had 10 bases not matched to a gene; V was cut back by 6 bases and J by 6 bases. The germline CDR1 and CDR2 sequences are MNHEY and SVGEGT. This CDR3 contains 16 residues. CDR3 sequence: CASSNGLAGGRSEQYF. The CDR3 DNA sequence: TGTGCCAGCAGCAACGGACTAGCGGGGGGACGGAGCGAGCAGTACTTC.

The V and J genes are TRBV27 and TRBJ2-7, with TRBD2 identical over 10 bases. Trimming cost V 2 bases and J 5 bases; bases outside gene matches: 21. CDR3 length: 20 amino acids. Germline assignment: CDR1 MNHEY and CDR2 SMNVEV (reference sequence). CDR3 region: CASSLRSGRQASGSIHEQYF. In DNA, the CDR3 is TGTGCCAGCAGTTTAAGGTCCGGCCGGCAGGCTAGCGGGAGTATCCACGAGCAGTACTTC.

The DNA of the CDR3 is TGTGCCAGCAGTGTAATCGGGAGGGTACACAATGAGCAGTTCTTC. This codes for CASSVIGRVHNEQFF. The chain carries TRBV27 and TRBJ2-1; 8 bases are a match to TRBD2. The CDR3 runs 15 residues. After removal of 5 bases from V and 5 bases from J, the junction contained 8 bases not matched to a gene. Germline V gene lookup returns CDR1 MNHEY and CDR2 SMNVEV (reference sequence).

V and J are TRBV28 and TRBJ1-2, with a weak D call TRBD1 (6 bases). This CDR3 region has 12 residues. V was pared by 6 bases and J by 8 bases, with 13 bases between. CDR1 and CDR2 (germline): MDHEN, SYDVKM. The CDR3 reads CASRPGTRGYTF. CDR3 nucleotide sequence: TGTGCCAGCAGACCCGGGACACGAGGCTACACCTTC.

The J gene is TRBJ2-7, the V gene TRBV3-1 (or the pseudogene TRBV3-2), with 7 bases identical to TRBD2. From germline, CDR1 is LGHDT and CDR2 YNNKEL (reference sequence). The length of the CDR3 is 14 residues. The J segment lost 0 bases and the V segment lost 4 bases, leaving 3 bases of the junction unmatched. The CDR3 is CASSLSSGSYEQYF. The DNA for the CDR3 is TGTGCCAGCAGCCTATCTAGCGGCTCCTACGAGCAGTACTTC.

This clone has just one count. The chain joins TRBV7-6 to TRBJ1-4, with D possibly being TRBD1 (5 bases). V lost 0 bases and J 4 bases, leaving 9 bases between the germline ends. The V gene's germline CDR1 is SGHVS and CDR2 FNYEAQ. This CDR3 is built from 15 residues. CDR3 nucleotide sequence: TGTGCCAGCAGCTTAGCGGGGCAGATTAATGAAAAACTGTTTTTT. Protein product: CASSLAGQINEKLFF.

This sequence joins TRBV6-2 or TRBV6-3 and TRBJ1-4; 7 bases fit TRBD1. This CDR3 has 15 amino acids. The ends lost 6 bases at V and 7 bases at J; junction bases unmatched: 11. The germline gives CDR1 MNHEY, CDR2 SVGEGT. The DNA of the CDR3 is TGTGCCAGCAGCCCAGAAGACAGGGAGCCTGAAAAACTGTTTTTT. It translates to CASSPEDREPEKLFF.

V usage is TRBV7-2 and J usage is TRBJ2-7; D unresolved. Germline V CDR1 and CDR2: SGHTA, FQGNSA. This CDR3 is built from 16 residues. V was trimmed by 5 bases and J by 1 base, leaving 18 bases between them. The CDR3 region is CASSPMSAGFSYEQYF. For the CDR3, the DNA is TGTGCCAGCAGCCCTATGTCGGCAGGATTTTCCTACGAGCAGTACTTC. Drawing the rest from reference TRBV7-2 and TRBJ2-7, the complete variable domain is GAGVSQSPSNKVTEKGKDVELRCDPISGHTALYWYRQSLGQGLEFLIYFQGNSAPDKSGLPSDRFSAERTGGSVSTLTIQRTQQEDSAVYLCASSPMSAGFSYEQYFGPGTRLTVT.

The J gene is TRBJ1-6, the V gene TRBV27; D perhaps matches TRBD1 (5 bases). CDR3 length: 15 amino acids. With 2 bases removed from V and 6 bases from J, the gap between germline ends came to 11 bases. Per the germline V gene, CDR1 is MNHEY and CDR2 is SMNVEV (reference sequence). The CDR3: CASSLGAGFNSPLHF. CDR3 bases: TGTGCCAGCAGTTTAGGGGCAGGTTTTAATTCACCCCTCCACTTT.

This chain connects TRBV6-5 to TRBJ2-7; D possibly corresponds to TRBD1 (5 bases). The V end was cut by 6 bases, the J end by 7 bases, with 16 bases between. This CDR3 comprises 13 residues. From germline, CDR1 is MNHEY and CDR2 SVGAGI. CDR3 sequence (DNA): TGTGCCAGCAGCAGAACAGGACGCCCGGAGCAGTACTTC. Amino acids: CASSRTGRPEQYF.

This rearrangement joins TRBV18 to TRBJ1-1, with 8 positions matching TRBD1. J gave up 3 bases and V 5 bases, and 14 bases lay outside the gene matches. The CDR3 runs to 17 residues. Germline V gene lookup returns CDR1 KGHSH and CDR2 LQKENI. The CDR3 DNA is TGTGCCAGCTCATTAGCTCAGGGGGCGCTTAAGGACACTGAAGCTTTCTTT. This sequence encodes CASSLAQGALKDTEAFF. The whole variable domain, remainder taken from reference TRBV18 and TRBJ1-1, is NAGVMQNPRHLVRRRGQEARLRCSPMKGHSHVYWYRQLPEEGLKFMVYLQKENIIDESGMPKERFSAEFPKEGPSILRIQQVVRGDSAAYFCASSLAQGALKDTEAFFGQGTRLTVV.

The CDR3 here is CASSVSPRGVAFF. The DNA for the CDR3 is TGTGCCAGCAGTGTTAGCCCCCGGGGGGTAGCTTTCTTT. The chain carries TRBV28 and TRBJ1-1, with D possibly TRBD1 on 5 matching bases. This CDR3 region has 13 residues. Deletions cut 5 bases from V and 10 bases from J, with 17 bases between. Germline V gives CDR1 MDHEN, CDR2 SYDVKM. Based on the CDR3 plus reference TRBV28 and TRBJ1-1, the full variable domain is DVKVTQSSRYLVKRTGEKVFLECVQDMDHENMFWYRQDPGLGLRLIYFSYDVKMKEKGDIPEGYSVSREKKERFSLILESASTNQTSMYLCASSVSPRGVAFFGQGTRLTVV.

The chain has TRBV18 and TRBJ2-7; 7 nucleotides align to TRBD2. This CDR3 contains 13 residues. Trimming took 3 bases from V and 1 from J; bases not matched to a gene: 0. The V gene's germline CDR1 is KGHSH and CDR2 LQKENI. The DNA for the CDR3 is TGTGCCAGCTCACCGGGAGGGTCCTACGAGCAGTACTTC. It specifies CASSPGGSYEQYF.

The CDR3 coding sequence is TGTGCCAGCAGCGAGACTAGCGGGAGGGCCTTGGAGCAGTTCTTC. Translated, it gives CASSETSGRALEQFF. V usage is TRBV5-4 and J usage is TRBJ2-1; 14 bases match TRBD2. Germline V gene data show CDR1 as SGHNT and CDR2 as YYREEE (reference sequence). Unmatched junction bases numbered 7, after V lost 4 bases and J lost 10 bases. This CDR3 contains 15 residues.

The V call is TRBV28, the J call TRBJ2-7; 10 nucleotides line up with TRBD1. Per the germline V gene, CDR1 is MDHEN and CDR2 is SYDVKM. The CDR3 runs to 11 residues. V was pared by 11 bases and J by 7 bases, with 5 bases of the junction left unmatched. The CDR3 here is CALGQGGEQYF. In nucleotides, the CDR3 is TGTGCCTTAGGACAGGGGGGGGAGCAGTACTTC.

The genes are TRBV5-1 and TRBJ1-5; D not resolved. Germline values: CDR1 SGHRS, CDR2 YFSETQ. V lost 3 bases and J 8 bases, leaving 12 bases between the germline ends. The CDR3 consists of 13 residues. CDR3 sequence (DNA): TGCGCCAGCAGCTCATCGCCCGGGGAGCCCCAGCATTTT. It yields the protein CASSSSPGEPQHF.